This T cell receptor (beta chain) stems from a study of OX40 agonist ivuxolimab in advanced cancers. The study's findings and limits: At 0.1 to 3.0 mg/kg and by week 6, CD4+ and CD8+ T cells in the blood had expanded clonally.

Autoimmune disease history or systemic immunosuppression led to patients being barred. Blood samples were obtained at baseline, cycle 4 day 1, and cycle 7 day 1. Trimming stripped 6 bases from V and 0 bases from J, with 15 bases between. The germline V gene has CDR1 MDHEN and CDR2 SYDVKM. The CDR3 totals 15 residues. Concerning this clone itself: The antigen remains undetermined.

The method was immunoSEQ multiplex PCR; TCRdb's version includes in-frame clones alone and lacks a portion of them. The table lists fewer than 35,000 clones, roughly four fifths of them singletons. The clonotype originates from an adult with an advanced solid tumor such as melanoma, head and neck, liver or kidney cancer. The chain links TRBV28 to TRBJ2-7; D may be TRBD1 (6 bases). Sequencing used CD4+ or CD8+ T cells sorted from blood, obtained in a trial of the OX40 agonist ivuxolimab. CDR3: CASSLGTTVSYEQYF. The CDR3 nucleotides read TGTGCCAGCAGCCTAGGGACAACCGTCTCCTACGAGCAGTACTTC.